This paragraph covers one TCR beta chain sequence. The antigen is undetermined. The sample belongs to a study of cytomegalovirus exposure and HLA in healthy donors. Whole-study results and caveats: Across all donors, roughly uniform sequencing depth was an assumption of the presence/absence analyses. Among the most significant clusters, several appeared linked to common viral pathogens in a later analysis. A classifier reportedly called cytomegalovirus status with high sensitivity and specificity.

V dropped 5 bases and J dropped 9 bases, with 17 bases sitting between them. The CDR3 is made up of 13 amino acids. Germline assignment: CDR1 SQVTM and CDR2 ANQGSEA. A multiplex PCR was run with 60 Vbeta primers and 13 Jbeta primers. Some clones are missing from TCRdb's copy, which holds only in-frame ones; the method was immunoSEQ multiplex PCR. The sample contains some 170,000 clones, more than 60% of which appear only once. Nominally healthy donors provided the samples, though records likely missed some immune exposures. This sequence originates from a woman aged 60 to 75 in good health and CMV-seropositive. The rearrangement links TRBV29-1 to TRBJ2-1; perhaps TRBD2 as D (6 bases). Sequenced material: PBMCs. The CDR3 spells CSVRGTLIPEQFF. The CDR3 DNA is TGCAGCGTTCGGGGGACCCTGATTCCTGAGCAGTTCTTC.